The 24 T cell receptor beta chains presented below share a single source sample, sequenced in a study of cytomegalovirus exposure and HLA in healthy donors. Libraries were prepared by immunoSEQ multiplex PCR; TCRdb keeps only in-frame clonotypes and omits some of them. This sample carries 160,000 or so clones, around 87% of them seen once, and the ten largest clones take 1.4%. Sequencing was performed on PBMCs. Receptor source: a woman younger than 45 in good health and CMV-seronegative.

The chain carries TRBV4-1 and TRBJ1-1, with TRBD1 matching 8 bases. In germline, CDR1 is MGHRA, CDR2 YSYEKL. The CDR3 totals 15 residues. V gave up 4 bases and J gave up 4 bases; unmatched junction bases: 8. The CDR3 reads CASSPGTGGSTEAFF. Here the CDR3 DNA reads TGCGCCAGCAGCCCCGGGACAGGCGGGAGCACTGAAGCTTTCTTT.

DNA of the CDR3: TGCGCCAGCAGTCAAGCAGAACAGGGAACTAACTATGGCTACACCTTC. Translated, it gives CASSQAEQGTNYGYTF. This chain joins TRBV23-1 and TRBJ1-2, with D maybe TRBD1 (6 bases). TRBV23-1 is given ORF status, its function remaining uncertain. Trimming left V 2 bases short and J 0 bases short, with 13 bases between. This CDR3 region has 16 residues.

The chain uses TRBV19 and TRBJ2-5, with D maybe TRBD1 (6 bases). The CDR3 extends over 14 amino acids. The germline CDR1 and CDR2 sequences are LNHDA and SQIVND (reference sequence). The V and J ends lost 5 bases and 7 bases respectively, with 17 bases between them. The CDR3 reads CASSQRDIRGTQYF. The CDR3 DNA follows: TGTGCCAGTAGTCAGAGGGACATCCGAGGGACCCAGTACTTC.

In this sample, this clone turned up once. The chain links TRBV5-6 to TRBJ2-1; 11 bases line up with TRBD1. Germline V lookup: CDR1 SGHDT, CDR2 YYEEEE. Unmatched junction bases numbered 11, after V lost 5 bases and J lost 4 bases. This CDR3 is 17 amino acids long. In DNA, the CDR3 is TGTGCCAGCAGTCCTCTAACCGGGACAGGGGGGTACAATGAGCAGTTCTTC. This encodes CASSPLTGTGGYNEQFF.

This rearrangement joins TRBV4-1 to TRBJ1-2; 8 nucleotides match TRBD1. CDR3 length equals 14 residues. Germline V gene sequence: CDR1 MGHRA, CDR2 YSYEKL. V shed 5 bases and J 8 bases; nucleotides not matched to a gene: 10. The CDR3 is CASSNDRGTQGYTF. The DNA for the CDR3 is TGCGCCAGCAGCAATGACAGGGGAACGCAAGGCTACACCTTC.

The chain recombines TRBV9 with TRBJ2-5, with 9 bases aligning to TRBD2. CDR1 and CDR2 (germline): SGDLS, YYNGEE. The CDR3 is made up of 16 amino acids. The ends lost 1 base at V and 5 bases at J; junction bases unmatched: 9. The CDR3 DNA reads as TGTGCCAGCAGCGTAATCGGCGGGGGGGCCAGTGAGACCCAGTACTTC. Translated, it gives CASSVIGGGASETQYF.

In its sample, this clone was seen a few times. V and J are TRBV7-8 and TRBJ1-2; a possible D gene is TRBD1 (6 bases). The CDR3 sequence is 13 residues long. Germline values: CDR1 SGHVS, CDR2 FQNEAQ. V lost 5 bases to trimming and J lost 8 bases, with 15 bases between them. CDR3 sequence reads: CASSVEYRDGYTF. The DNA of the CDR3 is TGTGCCAGCAGCGTAGAGTACAGGGACGGCTACACCTTC. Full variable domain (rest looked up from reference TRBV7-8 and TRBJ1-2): GAGVSQSPRYKVAKRGQDVALRCDPISGHVSLFWYQQALGQGPEFLTYFQNEAQLDKSGLPSDRFFAERPEGSVSTLKIQRTQQEDSAVYLCASSVEYRDGYTFGSGTRLTVV.

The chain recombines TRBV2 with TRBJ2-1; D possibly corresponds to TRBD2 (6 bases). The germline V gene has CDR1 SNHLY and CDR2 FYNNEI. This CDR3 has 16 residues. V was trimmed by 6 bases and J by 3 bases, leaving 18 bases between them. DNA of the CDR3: TGTGCCAGCAGGGAGGGCGGACCCCTCCTCTACAATGAGCAGTTCTTC. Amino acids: CASREGGPLLYNEQFF.

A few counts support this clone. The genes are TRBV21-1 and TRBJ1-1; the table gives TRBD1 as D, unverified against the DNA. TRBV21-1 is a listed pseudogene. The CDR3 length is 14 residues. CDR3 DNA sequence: TGTGCCAGCATAGGGACACCCGTGAACACTGAAGCTTTCTTT. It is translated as CASIGTPVNTEAFF.

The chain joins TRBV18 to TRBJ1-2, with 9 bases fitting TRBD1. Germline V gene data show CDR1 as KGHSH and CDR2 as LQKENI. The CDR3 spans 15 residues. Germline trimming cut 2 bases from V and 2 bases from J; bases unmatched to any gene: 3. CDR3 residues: CASSPVGQGNYGYTF. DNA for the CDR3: TGTGCCAGCTCACCAGTGGGACAGGGAAACTATGGCTACACCTTC.

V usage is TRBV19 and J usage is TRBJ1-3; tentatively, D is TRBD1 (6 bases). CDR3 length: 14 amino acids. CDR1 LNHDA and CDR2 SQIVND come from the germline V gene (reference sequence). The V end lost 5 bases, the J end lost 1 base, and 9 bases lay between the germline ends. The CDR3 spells CASSATGSGNTIYF. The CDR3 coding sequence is TGTGCCAGTAGTGCCACAGGGTCTGGAAACACCATATATTTT.

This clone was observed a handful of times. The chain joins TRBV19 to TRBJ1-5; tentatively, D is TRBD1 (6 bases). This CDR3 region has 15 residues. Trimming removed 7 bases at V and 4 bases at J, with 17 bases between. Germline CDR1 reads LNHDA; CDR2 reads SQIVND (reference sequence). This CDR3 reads CASTATGLGNQPQHF. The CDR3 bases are TGTGCCAGTACTGCAACAGGGTTAGGGAATCAGCCCCAGCATTTT.

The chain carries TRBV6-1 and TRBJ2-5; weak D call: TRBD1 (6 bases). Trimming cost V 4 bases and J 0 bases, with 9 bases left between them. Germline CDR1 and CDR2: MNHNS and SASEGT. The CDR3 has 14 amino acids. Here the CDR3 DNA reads TGTGCCAGCAGTGCTGGGACACACCAAGAGACCCAGTACTTC. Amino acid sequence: CASSAGTHQETQYF.

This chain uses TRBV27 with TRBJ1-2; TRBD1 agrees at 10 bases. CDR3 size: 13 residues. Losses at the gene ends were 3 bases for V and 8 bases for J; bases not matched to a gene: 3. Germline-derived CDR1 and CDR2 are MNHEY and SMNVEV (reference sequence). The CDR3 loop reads CASSFRTGGGYTF. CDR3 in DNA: TGTGCCAGCAGTTTCCGGACAGGGGGAGGCTACACCTTC.

The CDR3 loop is CATSRSETSGDIYEQYF. The DNA for the CDR3 is TGTGCCACCAGCAGATCCGAGACTAGCGGAGATATCTACGAGCAGTACTTC. The chain links TRBV15 to TRBJ2-7, with TRBD2 matching 9 bases. The CDR3 runs 17 residues. V trimming: 2 bases; J trimming: 3 bases; junction bases outside the gene matches: 11. The germline CDR1 and CDR2 sequences are LNHNV and YYDKDF (reference sequence).

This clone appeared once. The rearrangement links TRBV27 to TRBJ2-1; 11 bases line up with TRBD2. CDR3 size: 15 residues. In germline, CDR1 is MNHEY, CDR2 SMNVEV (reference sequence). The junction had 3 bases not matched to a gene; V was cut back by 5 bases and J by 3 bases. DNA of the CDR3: TGTGCCAGCAGTCCCGGGACTAGCGGCTACAATGAGCAGTTCTTC. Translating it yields CASSPGTSGYNEQFF.

CDR3 in DNA: TGCGCCAGCAGCTTTTGGTCAGGTGAGAACACTGAAGCTTTCTTT. It is translated as CASSFWSGENTEAFF. This rearrangement joins TRBV5-1 to TRBJ1-1; D is undetermined. The CDR3 totals 15 residues. Germline CDR1 reads SGHRS; CDR2 reads YFSETQ. V lost 2 bases and J lost 1, with 12 bases in between.

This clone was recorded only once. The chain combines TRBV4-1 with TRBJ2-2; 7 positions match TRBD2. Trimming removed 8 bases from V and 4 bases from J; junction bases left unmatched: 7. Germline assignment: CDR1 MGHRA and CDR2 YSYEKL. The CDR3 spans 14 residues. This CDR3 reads CASRRLALTGELFF. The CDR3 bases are TGCGCCAGCCGACGACTAGCCCTCACCGGGGAGCTGTTTTTT.

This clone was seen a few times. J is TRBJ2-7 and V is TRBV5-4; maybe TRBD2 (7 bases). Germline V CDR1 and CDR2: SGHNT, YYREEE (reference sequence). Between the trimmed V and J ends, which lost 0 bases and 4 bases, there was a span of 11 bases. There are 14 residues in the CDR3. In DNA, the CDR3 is TGTGCCAGCAGCTTGGACGGGGGGCCATACGAGCAGTACTTC. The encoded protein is CASSLDGGPYEQYF.

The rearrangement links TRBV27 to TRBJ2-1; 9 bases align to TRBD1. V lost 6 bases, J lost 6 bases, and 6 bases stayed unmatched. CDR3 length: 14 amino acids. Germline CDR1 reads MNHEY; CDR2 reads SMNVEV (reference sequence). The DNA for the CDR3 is TGTGCCAGCAGCCTCGGGACAGGGCGCAATGAGCAGTTCTTC. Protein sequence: CASSLGTGRNEQFF.

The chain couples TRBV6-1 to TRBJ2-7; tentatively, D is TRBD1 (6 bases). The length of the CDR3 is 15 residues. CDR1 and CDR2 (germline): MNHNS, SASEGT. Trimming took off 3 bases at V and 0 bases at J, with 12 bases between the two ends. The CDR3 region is CASSDRQGSSYEQYF. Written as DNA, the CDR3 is TGTGCCAGCAGTGATCGCCAGGGGAGCTCCTACGAGCAGTACTTC.

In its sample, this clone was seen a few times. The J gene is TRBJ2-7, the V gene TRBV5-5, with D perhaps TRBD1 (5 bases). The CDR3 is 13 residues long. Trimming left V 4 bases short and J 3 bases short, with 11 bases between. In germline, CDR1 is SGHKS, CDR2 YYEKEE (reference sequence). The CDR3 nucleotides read TGTGCCAGCAGCGGGGCCGACGGCTACGAGCAGTACTTC. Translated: CASSGADGYEQYF. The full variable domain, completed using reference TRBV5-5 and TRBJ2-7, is DAGVTQSPTHLIKTRGQQVTLRCSPISGHKSVSWYQQVLGQGPQFIFQYYEKEERGRGNFPDRFSARQFPNYSSELNVNALLLGDSALYLCASSGADGYEQYFGPGTRLTVT.

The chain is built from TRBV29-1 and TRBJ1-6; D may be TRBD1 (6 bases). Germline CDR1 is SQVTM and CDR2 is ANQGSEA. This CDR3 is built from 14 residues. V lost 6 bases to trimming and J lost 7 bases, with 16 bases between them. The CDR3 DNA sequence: TGCAGCGTGTCCCACGGGACACAAAATTCACCCCTCCACTTT. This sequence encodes CSVSHGTQNSPLHF.

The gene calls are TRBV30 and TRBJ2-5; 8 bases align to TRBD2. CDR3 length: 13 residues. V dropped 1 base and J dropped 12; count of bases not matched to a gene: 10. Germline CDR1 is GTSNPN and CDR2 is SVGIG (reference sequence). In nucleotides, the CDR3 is TGTGCCTGGAGTGCTCCCTTGTCGGGGGGGGAGTACTTC. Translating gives CAWSAPLSGGEYF.